This T cell receptor beta chain emerged from a study of long-term antiretroviral therapy in people with HIV. Trimming shortened V by 7 bases and J by 0 bases, and 15 bases separated the two germline ends. The CDR3 consists of 15 residues. The germline CDR1 and CDR2 sequences are MGHRA and YSYEKL. Worth noting for this clone: Its cognate antigen is unknown.

The libraries were made with immunoSEQ v3.0 at survey level. Method: immunoSEQ multiplex PCR; TCRdb's copy keeps in-frame clones and lacks some. The sample carries about 41,000 clones, about 94% recorded once. General study results and limits: HIV repertoires showed narrower CDR3 length ranges than controls.

The chain has TRBV4-1 and TRBJ1-2, with D tentatively TRBD1 (6 bases). The origin of this receptor is a man under 40 with HIV. This sample comprised unsorted PBMCs, obtained just over 9 years after starting antiretroviral therapy. CDR3 in amino acids: CASTLDSAANYGYTF. CDR3 DNA: TGCGCCAGCACCCTGGACAGCGCAGCTAACTATGGCTACACCTTC.